These 27 T cell receptor beta chains were all obtained from the same sample, sequenced in a study of blood T cell repertoires in COVID-19. Only in-frame clones appear in the TCRdb table, and some are missing; sequencing was by immunoSEQ multiplex PCR. In the table there are hundreds of thousands of clones, 84% of which are singletons. The sample consisted of peripheral blood. The source is a woman over 75 with active or convalescent COVID-19.

Only one count was recorded for this clone. The genes are TRBV2 and TRBJ2-7, with TRBD1 matching over 9 bases. Germline V lookup: CDR1 SNHLY, CDR2 FYNNEI. The CDR3 consists of 13 residues. J lost 2 bases, V lost 7 bases, and 3 bases had no gene match. The CDR3 spells CASTGQGAYEQYF. As DNA, the CDR3 is TGTGCCAGCACGGGACAGGGAGCCTACGAGCAGTACTTC.

The J gene is TRBJ2-3, the V gene TRBV28; 16 nucleotides align to TRBD2. The junction had 4 bases not matched to a gene; V was cut back by 5 bases and J by 5 bases. The CDR3 length is 16 residues. Per germline, CDR1 MDHEN and CDR2 SYDVKM. In nucleotides, the CDR3 is TGTGCCAGCAGTGGCGGGACTAGCGGGGGGGTAGATACGCAGTATTTT. Translating gives CASSGGTSGGVDTQYF. Full variable domain (missing parts from reference TRBV28 and TRBJ2-3): DVKVTQSSRYLVKRTGEKVFLECVQDMDHENMFWYRQDPGLGLRLIYFSYDVKMKEKGDIPEGYSVSREKKERFSLILESASTNQTSMYLCASSGGTSGGVDTQYFGPGTRLTVL.

The V call is TRBV7-2, the J call TRBJ1-5, with a tentative D call TRBD1 (6 bases). Germline-derived CDR1 and CDR2 are SGHTA and FQGNSA. The V end lost 1 base, the J end lost 7 bases, and 26 bases lay between the germline ends. The CDR3 runs 19 residues. For the CDR3, the DNA is TGTGCCAGCAGCTTAGACCGGCAGGGGCATCCACTTAGCGGGCAGCCCCAGCATTTT. Protein: CASSLDRQGHPLSGQPQHF.

This chain uses TRBV23-1 with TRBJ1-6; weak D call: TRBD1 (6 bases). TRBV23-1 is an ORF for which the function is uncertain. V was clipped by 2 bases and J by 1 base, with 21 bases between them. CDR3 length: 20 amino acids. This chain's CDR3 is CASSQTCSPDRRSYNSPLHF. CDR3 nucleotides: TGCGCCAGCAGTCAAACATGCTCCCCAGACAGGCGATCCTATAATTCACCCCTCCACTTT.

The V call is TRBV4-2, the J call TRBJ2-1; 8 bases are a match to TRBD2. The CDR3 has 17 amino acids. CDR1 LGHNA and CDR2 YNFKEQ come from the germline V gene. V trimming: 3 bases; J trimming: 1 base; junction bases outside the gene matches: 8. The CDR3 here is CASSQARGGLSYNEQFF. DNA of the CDR3: TGTGCCAGCAGCCAGGCGCGCGGGGGGCTTTCCTACAATGAGCAGTTCTTC.

The V call is TRBV4-1, the J call TRBJ1-4; TRBD1 agrees at 9 bases. The CDR3 runs to 15 residues. In germline, CDR1 is MGHRA, CDR2 YSYEKL. Trimming took 5 bases from V and 7 from J; bases not matched to a gene: 8. Here the CDR3 DNA reads TGCGCCAGCAGCGCGGACAGGGGCGTTTTTGAAAAACTGTTTTTT. Amino acids: CASSADRGVFEKLFF.

The gene calls are TRBV10-3 and TRBJ2-2; 7 nucleotides match TRBD2. The V segment lost 6 bases and the J segment 0 bases; nucleotides outside the gene matches: 1. The CDR3 is 14 residues long. Germline V gene lookup returns CDR1 ENHRY and CDR2 SYGVKD. CDR3 sequence reads: CAIRAGSNTGELFF. The CDR3 nucleotides are TGTGCCATCAGAGCGGGGTCGAACACCGGGGAGCTGTTTTTT.

The chain couples TRBV30 to TRBJ2-7; the match to TRBD1 covers 9 bases. Germline V gene sequence: CDR1 GTSNPN, CDR2 SVGIG (reference sequence). Trimming removed 6 bases from V and 2 bases from J; junction bases left unmatched: 5. The CDR3 totals 13 residues. CDR3 loop: CACQGTGPYEQYF. The CDR3 bases are TGTGCCTGCCAAGGGACAGGGCCCTACGAGCAGTACTTC.

The chain uses TRBV7-9 and TRBJ1-2; D perhaps matches TRBD1 (5 bases). This CDR3 has 13 residues. Germline CDR1 is SEHNR and CDR2 is FQNEAQ (reference sequence). Trimming cost V 5 bases and J 5 bases, with 12 bases left between them. CDR3 DNA: TGTGCCAGCAGCCGGGAGGCAGGGTATGGCTACACCTTC. It encodes CASSREAGYGYTF.

In its sample, this clone was seen once. The chain is built from TRBV7-9 and TRBJ2-3; 8 bases fit TRBD1. Germline CDR1 reads SEHNR; CDR2 reads FQNEAQ (reference sequence). The CDR3 runs to 19 residues. After removal of 1 base from V and 2 bases from J, the junction contained 14 bases not matched to a gene. The CDR3 DNA reads TGTGCCAGCAGCTTAGGTTACGTCTTGACAGGGGATCCCACAGATACGCAGTATTTT. It translates to CASSLGYVLTGDPTDTQYF.

The V call is TRBV7-6, the J call TRBJ2-2; 9 nucleotides line up with TRBD2. The CDR3 loop spans 15 amino acids. Germline values: CDR1 SGHVS, CDR2 FNYEAQ. The V gene end was trimmed by 3 bases and the J gene end by 5 bases; junction bases not matched to a gene: 4. CDR3 DNA sequence: TGTGCCAGCAGCTTCGCGGGAGGGAGAACCGGGGAGCTGTTTTTT. Its translation is CASSFAGGRTGELFF.

The V gene is TRBV5-4, the J gene TRBJ2-7, with 8 bases lining up with TRBD1. This CDR3 has 14 amino acids. J was trimmed by 3 bases and V by 4 bases; bases with no gene match: 6. Germline loops: CDR1 SGHNT, CDR2 YYREEE (reference sequence). CDR3 residues: CASSNPTGDYEQYF. Written as DNA, the CDR3 is TGTGCCAGCAGCAACCCGACAGGGGACTACGAGCAGTACTTC.

CDR3 DNA: TGTGCCACCAGTCAATATCGCGGGGCCCCAACCAACCACGACGCCGGGGAGCTGTTTTTT. Its translation: CATSQYRGAPTNHDAGELFF. This rearrangement joins TRBV3-1 (or the pseudogene TRBV3-2) to TRBJ2-2; D may be TRBD2 (6 bases). Germline V gene lookup returns CDR1 LGHDT and CDR2 YNNKEL (reference sequence). The V gene lost 10 bases and the J gene lost 6 bases, with 36 bases spanning the gap. This CDR3 comprises 20 residues.

The chain employs TRBV6-5 and TRBJ1-5, with D perhaps TRBD1 (5 bases). Germline CDR1 is MNHEY and CDR2 is SVGAGI. The V and J ends lost 6 bases and 0 bases respectively, with 12 bases between them. The length of the CDR3 is 15 residues. The CDR3 DNA follows: TGTGCCAGCAGACACAGGAAGTATAGCAATCAGCCCCAGCATTTT. Its translation is CASRHRKYSNQPQHF.

The genes are TRBV11-3 and TRBJ2-7; 14 bases agree with TRBD2. There are 16 residues in the CDR3. The germline V gene encodes CDR1 SGHNT and CDR2 YENEEA. V shed 3 bases and J 4 bases; nucleotides not matched to a gene: 5. The CDR3 DNA reads TGTGCCAGCAGCTTCTCCGGGACTAGCGGGGGTTACGAGCAGTACTTC. This encodes CASSFSGTSGGYEQYF.

The rearrangement links TRBV27 to TRBJ2-3, with TRBD1 matching over 7 bases. The V and J ends lost 6 bases and 4 bases, in that order; junction bases with no gene match: 4. The CDR3 totals 13 residues. Germline assignment: CDR1 MNHEY and CDR2 SMNVEV (reference sequence). This chain's CDR3 is CASRYRGPDTQYF. The CDR3 nucleotides read TGTGCCAGCAGATATAGGGGGCCAGATACGCAGTATTTT.

This chain connects TRBV5-5 to TRBJ2-5; 10 bases are a match to TRBD2. CDR3 length: 16 amino acids. The trim removed 6 bases at V and 3 bases at J, leaving 11 bases unmatched. Germline V gives CDR1 SGHKS, CDR2 YYEKEE (reference sequence). CDR3 nucleotide sequence: TGTGCCAGCATCAAGCGGGGGGGCCGGGGCGAAGAGACCCAGTACTTC. It specifies CASIKRGGRGEETQYF.

This clone was detected once. The rearrangement uses TRBV28 and TRBJ1-1; TRBD1 agrees at 8 bases. The CDR3 has 15 amino acids. CDR1 and CDR2 from the germline V gene are MDHEN and SYDVKM. V lost 6 bases, J lost 1 base, and 7 bases stayed unmatched. CDR3 loop: CASRSRDRPNTEAFF. The CDR3 DNA sequence: TGTGCCAGCAGATCCCGGGACAGGCCGAACACTGAAGCTTTCTTT. The full variable domain, completed using reference TRBV28 and TRBJ1-1, is DVKVTQSSRYLVKRTGEKVFLECVQDMDHENMFWYRQDPGLGLRLIYFSYDVKMKEKGDIPEGYSVSREKKERFSLILESASTNQTSMYLCASRSRDRPNTEAFFGQGTRLTVV.

The rearrangement links TRBV6-5 to TRBJ1-2; D is perhaps TRBD1 (6 bases). V dropped 6 bases and J dropped 5 bases, with 16 bases sitting between them. The V gene's germline CDR1 is MNHEY and CDR2 SVGAGI. CDR3 length equals 14 residues. The CDR3: CASSPGDQYYGYTF. The CDR3 bases are TGTGCCAGCAGCCCAGGGGACCAATATTATGGCTACACCTTC.

The rearrangement joins TRBV2 to TRBJ2-1, with 11 bases that match TRBD2. The CDR3 is made up of 14 amino acids. V lost 7 bases to trimming and J lost 4 bases; unmatched junction nucleotides: 3. CDR1 and CDR2 (germline): SNHLY, FYNNEI. CDR3 region: CASKTSGSYNEQFF. CDR3 coding DNA: TGTGCCAGCAAAACTAGCGGGAGTTACAATGAGCAGTTCTTC.

The rearrangement joins TRBV6-2 or TRBV6-3 to TRBJ1-3, with 9 bases matching TRBD1. Germline V CDR1 and CDR2: MNHEY, SVGEGT. V shed 5 bases, J shed 4 bases, and the junction held 9 bases outside the gene matches. The CDR3 runs to 16 residues. This chain's CDR3 is CASSRGTGLIGNTIYF. In DNA, the CDR3 is TGTGCCAGCAGTCGAGGGACAGGGCTAATCGGAAACACCATATATTTT.

CDR3 bases: TGTGCCAGCAGCCGTGACAGGGGGCCTCGGGAGCAGTACTTC. Translated, it gives CASSRDRGPREQYF. The rearrangement uses TRBV7-2 and TRBJ2-7; 10 bases are shared with TRBD1. The CDR3 sequence is 14 residues long. Germline CDR1 reads SGHTA; CDR2 reads FQGNSA. The J segment lost 7 bases and the V segment lost 5 bases, leaving 8 bases of the junction unmatched.

V is TRBV30 and J is TRBJ1-2; TRBD1 matches at 7 bases. The CDR3 spans 14 residues. Germline CDR1 reads GTSNPN; CDR2 reads SVGIG (reference sequence). The V and J ends lost 4 bases and 3 bases, in that order; junction bases with no gene match: 8. The CDR3 bases are TGTGCCTGGAACTTTGACAGGGCATACTATGGCTACACCTTC. Amino acids: CAWNFDRAYYGYTF.

V is TRBV7-2 and J is TRBJ2-4, with 9 nucleotides matching TRBD2. The trim removed 3 bases at V and 3 bases at J, leaving 12 bases unmatched. Germline CDR1 and CDR2: SGHTA and FQGNSA. The CDR3 extends over 18 amino acids. The CDR3: CASSLRPSGDMGKNIQYF. The CDR3 DNA sequence: TGTGCCAGCAGCTTGAGACCTAGCGGGGATATGGGCAAAAACATTCAGTACTTC.

The V gene is TRBV15, the J gene TRBJ2-7; D gene uncertain. V gave up 1 base and J gave up 0 bases, with 10 bases separating them. The CDR3 loop spans 15 amino acids. The germline gives CDR1 LNHNV, CDR2 YYDKDF (reference sequence). The CDR3, as DNA: TGTGCCACCAGCAGAGCACGGGTGTCCTCCTACGAGCAGTACTTC. Its translation: CATSRARVSSYEQYF.

The chain couples TRBV5-1 to TRBJ2-1; D unclear. The length of the CDR3 is 15 residues. V lost 0 bases, J lost 3 bases, and 10 bases lay in between. Germline V gene data show CDR1 as SGHRS and CDR2 as YFSETQ. The CDR3 region has the DNA TGCGCCAGCAGCTTGGGAGGCAGTGTCTACAATGAGCAGTTCTTC. Amino acids: CASSLGGSVYNEQFF.

The rearrangement links TRBV20-1 to TRBJ1-1, with TRBD1 identical over 7 bases. Trimming removed 3 bases from V and 7 bases from J; junction bases left unmatched: 5. This CDR3 contains 12 residues. CDR1 is DFQATT and CDR2 is SNEGSKA in the germline V gene (reference sequence). Here the CDR3 reads CSASPGQVEAFF. The CDR3 DNA sequence: TGCAGTGCTAGTCCTGGACAGGTTGAAGCTTTCTTT.